This entry lists 26 T cell receptor beta chains sequenced from one sample in a study of somatic mutations in cytotoxic T cells in rheumatoid arthritis. Measured with immunoSEQ multiplex PCR; TCRdb has only the in-frame clones, and not every one. The sample holds about 20,000 clones, 85% to 90% seen once. Sequencing was done on a sample of CD8+ T cells sorted from blood. These receptors all come from a woman in her 50s in good health.

This clone was seen more than once but under ten times. The CDR3 DNA reads TGTGCCAGCAGTGAACAGATATCCTCTGGAAACACCATATATTTT. Residues: CASSEQISSGNTIYF. The rearrangement links TRBV6-1 to TRBJ1-3, with D hard to call. The CDR3 contains 15 residues. Germline CDR1 reads MNHNS; CDR2 reads SASEGT. V gave up 2 bases and J gave up 0 bases, with 8 bases separating them.

By its share, this clone is medium-sized. The chain links TRBV5-4 to TRBJ1-5; possible D gene TRBD1, 6 bases. V was shortened by 4 bases and J by 0 bases, with 8 bases between the two germline ends. The CDR3 totals 14 residues. Germline assignment: CDR1 SGHNT and CDR2 YYREEE (reference sequence). Written as DNA, the CDR3 is TGTGCCAGCAGCACAGGGTATAGCAATCAGCCCCAGCATTTT. This gives the protein CASSTGYSNQPQHF.

This clone was recorded only once. The gene calls are TRBV28 and TRBJ2-6; a possible D gene is TRBD2 (6 bases). This CDR3 contains 16 residues. V lost 7 bases to trimming and J lost 0 bases, with 13 bases between them. Per germline, CDR1 MDHEN and CDR2 SYDVKM. The CDR3 region is CASTSGESSGANVLTF. Written as DNA, the CDR3 is TGTGCCAGCACCTCGGGAGAATCCTCTGGGGCCAACGTCCTGACTTTC.

The chain carries TRBV9 and TRBJ2-1; TRBD2 might be the D (5 bases). V was shortened by 7 bases and J by 5 bases, with 16 bases between the two germline ends. The length of the CDR3 is 14 residues. Germline V lookup: CDR1 SGDLS, CDR2 YYNGEE. CDR3 residues: CASSISRGDNEQFF. CDR3 DNA: TGTGCCAGCTCTATCTCCCGGGGAGACAATGAGCAGTTCTTC. Filled out from reference TRBV9 and TRBJ2-1, the complete variable domain reads DSGVTQTPKHLITATGQRVTLRCSPRSGDLSVYWYQQSLDQGLQFLIQYYNGEERAKGNILERFSAQQFPDLHSELNLSSLELGDSALYFCASSISRGDNEQFFGPGTRLTVL.

The rearrangement links TRBV19 to TRBJ1-6; no clear D. The V and J ends lost 2 bases and 8 bases respectively, with 13 bases between them. Germline V gene sequence: CDR1 LNHDA, CDR2 SQIVND (reference sequence). The CDR3 runs to 15 residues. CDR3 DNA sequence: TGTGCCAGTAGTATAACCCCCAGGCTGGATTCACCCCTCCACTTT. It yields the protein CASSITPRLDSPLHF.

This clone was detected only once. This chain connects TRBV9 to TRBJ2-5; D is possibly TRBD2 (6 bases). Germline-derived CDR1 and CDR2 are SGDLS and YYNGEE. The V and J ends lost 0 bases and 4 bases respectively, with 13 bases between them. This CDR3 is built from 15 residues. The CDR3 loop is CASSVELGTGETQYF. For the CDR3, the DNA is TGTGCCAGCAGCGTAGAACTAGGGACTGGAGAGACCCAGTACTTC.

The sample holds a few counts of this clone. The chain carries TRBV27 and TRBJ1-2; D gene unclear. Trimming stripped 8 bases from V and 8 bases from J, with 12 bases between. Germline V CDR1 and CDR2: MNHEY, SMNVEV (reference sequence). There are 11 residues in the CDR3. The CDR3 reads CASRSPRGYTF. The DNA for the CDR3 is TGTGCCAGCCGGAGCCCGCGGGGCTACACCTTC.

This sequence joins TRBV7-6 and TRBJ2-5, with TRBD1 as a possible D gene (5 bases). The germline V gene has CDR1 SGHVS and CDR2 FNYEAQ. Trimming removed 4 bases from V and 4 bases from J, with 19 bases in between. The CDR3 is made up of 16 amino acids. CDR3 residues: CASSSLPQGDRETQYF. For the CDR3, the DNA is TGTGCCAGCAGCTCTTTACCCCAAGGGGATCGAGAGACCCAGTACTTC.

V and J are TRBV12-5 and TRBJ2-1, with D possibly matching TRBD1 (5 bases). CDR1 and CDR2 from the germline V gene are LGHNT and FRNRAP. The CDR3 spans 14 residues. V lost 5 bases, J lost 5 bases, and 13 bases lay in between. The CDR3 DNA is TGTGCTAGTGGTCTCCTGGGGCAGCACAATGAGCAGTTCTTC. It yields the protein CASGLLGQHNEQFF.

This clone was counted only a few times. This chain links TRBV7-6 with TRBJ1-6; TRBD1 agrees at 7 bases. Germline V CDR1 and CDR2: SGHVS, FNYEAQ. With 5 bases clipped from V and 4 bases from J, the junction kept 8 bases outside the gene matches. The CDR3 loop spans 16 amino acids. The CDR3 bases are TGTGCCAGCAGCCCAACAGGGGCCCCATATAATTCACCCCTCCACTTT. Translating it yields CASSPTGAPYNSPLHF.

This chain joins TRBV9 and TRBJ1-5; no definite D call. Germline V CDR1 and CDR2: SGDLS, YYNGEE. The ends were cut back, 0 bases at V and 6 bases at J, with 10 bases in the middle. The CDR3 totals 14 residues. CDR3 in DNA: TGTGCCAGCAGCGTAGCGGGTTTAGGTCAGCCCCAGCATTTT. This translates into CASSVAGLGQPQHF.

This rearrangement joins TRBV4-3 to TRBJ1-2; 9 nucleotides match TRBD1. V lost 4 bases and J lost 3; bases outside the gene matches: 6. The CDR3 has 15 residues. Germline lookup yields CDR1 LGHNA and CDR2 YSLEER. The DNA for the CDR3 is TGCGCCAGCAGCCCGGGGACAGGGTTGCACTATGGCTACACCTTC. Translation: CASSPGTGLHYGYTF.

In its sample, this clone was seen once. This chain links TRBV4-2 with TRBJ1-1; 7 bases agree with TRBD1. Looked up from germline, CDR1 is LGHNA and CDR2 is YNFKEQ. The CDR3 has 17 residues. With V trimmed by 0 bases and J by 5 bases, 12 bases remained unmatched. The CDR3 here is CASSQDFGKGAGTEAFF. The CDR3 nucleotides read TGTGCCAGCAGCCAAGATTTCGGGAAGGGGGCTGGGACTGAAGCTTTCTTT.

This rearrangement joins TRBV13 to TRBJ1-2; tentatively, D is TRBD1 (5 bases). CDR1 and CDR2 (germline): PRHDT, FYEKMQ (reference sequence). Trimming left V 1 base short and J 6 bases short, with 15 bases between. The CDR3 is 15 amino acids. CDR3 loop: CASSLVQGGTHGYTF. The CDR3 nucleotides read TGTGCCAGCAGCTTAGTGCAGGGAGGAACCCATGGCTACACCTTC. Using reference TRBV13 and TRBJ1-2 for the parts outside the CDR3, the full variable domain is AAGVIQSPRHLIKEKRETATLKCYPIPRHDTVYWYQQGPGQDPQFLISFYEKMQSDKGSIPDRFSAQQFSDYHSELNMSSLELGDSALYFCASSLVQGGTHGYTFGSGTRLTVV.

V usage is TRBV7-9 and J usage is TRBJ1-2; the D is unclear. The germline V gene has CDR1 SEHNR and CDR2 FQNEAQ (reference sequence). There are 16 residues in the CDR3. The V end lost 3 bases, the J end lost 2 bases, and 16 bases lay between the germline ends. CDR3 DNA sequence: TGTGCCAGCAGCTTGTCCCCCCGCGGAGGGAACTATGGCTACACCTTC. As protein: CASSLSPRGGNYGYTF.

The chain uses TRBV7-9 and TRBJ1-1, with D perhaps matching TRBD1 (5 bases). The CDR3 totals 14 residues. Per the germline V gene, CDR1 is SEHNR and CDR2 is FQNEAQ (reference sequence). The V and J ends lost 1 base and 4 bases respectively, with 10 bases between them. The CDR3 DNA sequence: TGTGCCAGCAGCTTAGGGGGGAGGCCCACTGAAGCTTTCTTT. It yields the protein CASSLGGRPTEAFF.

V and J are TRBV6-6 and TRBJ1-1; 9 positions agree with TRBD1. CDR1 and CDR2 from the germline V gene are MNHNY and SVGAGI (reference sequence). This CDR3 has 15 residues. Unmatched junction bases numbered 5, after V lost 3 bases and J lost 3 bases. The CDR3 sequence is CASSYLQGADTEAFF. In DNA form, the CDR3 reads TGTGCCAGCAGTTATTTACAGGGGGCTGACACTGAAGCTTTCTTT.

This chain links TRBV5-4 with TRBJ2-7; 8 positions match TRBD1. The V segment lost 1 base and the J segment 6 bases; nucleotides outside the gene matches: 3. This CDR3 comprises 13 residues. The germline V gene encodes CDR1 SGHNT and CDR2 YYREEE (reference sequence). The CDR3 sequence is CASSLYRGVEQYF. In DNA form, the CDR3 reads TGTGCCAGCAGCTTGTACAGGGGGGTCGAGCAGTACTTC.

This clone was found once. The gene calls are TRBV27 and TRBJ1-1, with 10 bases fitting TRBD1. In germline, CDR1 is MNHEY, CDR2 SMNVEV (reference sequence). The CDR3 extends over 17 amino acids. After removal of 4 bases from V and 3 bases from J, the junction contained 11 bases not matched to a gene. This CDR3 reads CASSSVPGQGYDTEAFF. CDR3 sequence (DNA): TGTGCCAGCAGTTCAGTCCCGGGACAGGGGTACGACACTGAAGCTTTCTTT.

The chain combines TRBV4-3 with TRBJ1-3; D gene uncertain. The CDR3 length is 16 residues. V was pared by 3 bases and J by 0 bases, with 12 bases between. Germline V lookup: CDR1 LGHNA, CDR2 YSLEER. CDR3 nucleotides: TGCGCCAGCAGCCACGACCCCGGCTCCTCTGGAAACACCATATATTTT. It specifies CASSHDPGSSGNTIYF.

This clone was observed a single time. The gene calls are TRBV2 and TRBJ1-1, with D possibly matching TRBD1 (6 bases). CDR3 length: 13 amino acids. The germline V gene encodes CDR1 SNHLY and CDR2 FYNNEI. V was cut by 6 bases and J by 4 bases, with 12 bases left in between. The CDR3 spells CASSSGDATEAFF. CDR3 DNA sequence: TGTGCCAGCAGCTCAGGGGACGCCACTGAAGCTTTCTTT.

V usage is TRBV5-5 and J usage is TRBJ1-1; 12 bases fit TRBD1. V was pared by 4 bases and J by 0 bases, with 4 bases of the junction left unmatched. The CDR3 is 16 residues long. Germline CDR1 and CDR2: SGHKS and YYEKEE (reference sequence). CDR3 sequence: CASSGDRGLVNTEAFF. Here the CDR3 DNA reads TGTGCCAGCAGCGGGGACAGGGGGCTGGTGAACACTGAAGCTTTCTTT.

The chain combines TRBV27 with TRBJ2-3, with D possibly matching TRBD2 (6 bases). The CDR3 contains 16 residues. Trimming removed 4 bases at V and 0 bases at J, with 14 bases between. Looked up from germline, CDR1 is MNHEY and CDR2 is SMNVEV (reference sequence). For the CDR3, the DNA is TGTGCCAGCAGTTCGCTAGCGTTTTCTAGCACAGATACGCAGTATTTT. It is translated as CASSSLAFSSTDTQYF.

This chain uses TRBV4-3 with TRBJ2-5; 10 bases align to TRBD2. V dropped 1 base and J dropped 6; count of bases not matched to a gene: 11. Germline assignment: CDR1 LGHNA and CDR2 YSLEER. The CDR3 has 17 amino acids. Here the CDR3 reads CASSQGLAGETSQTQYF. Written as DNA, the CDR3 is TGCGCCAGCAGCCAAGGTCTAGCGGGGGAGACTTCACAGACCCAGTACTTC.

The genes are TRBV9 and TRBJ1-1, with D perhaps TRBD1 (6 bases). Germline V gene data show CDR1 as SGDLS and CDR2 as YYNGEE. V lost 2 bases to trimming and J lost 0 bases, with 17 bases between them. The CDR3 totals 17 residues. CDR3 nucleotides: TGTGCCAGCAGCGTGGGGGGGGGCGATCTAATGAACACTGAAGCTTTCTTT. It yields the protein CASSVGGGDLMNTEAFF.

The genes are TRBV14 and TRBJ1-1; no reliable D call. Germline V gene lookup returns CDR1 SGHDN and CDR2 FVKESK. The germline V and J ends were trimmed by 4 bases and 1 base, with 4 bases remaining between them. The CDR3 length is 12 residues. The CDR3 DNA follows: TGTGCCAGCAGCCCCCAGAACACTGAAGCTTTCTTT. This gives the protein CASSPQNTEAFF.